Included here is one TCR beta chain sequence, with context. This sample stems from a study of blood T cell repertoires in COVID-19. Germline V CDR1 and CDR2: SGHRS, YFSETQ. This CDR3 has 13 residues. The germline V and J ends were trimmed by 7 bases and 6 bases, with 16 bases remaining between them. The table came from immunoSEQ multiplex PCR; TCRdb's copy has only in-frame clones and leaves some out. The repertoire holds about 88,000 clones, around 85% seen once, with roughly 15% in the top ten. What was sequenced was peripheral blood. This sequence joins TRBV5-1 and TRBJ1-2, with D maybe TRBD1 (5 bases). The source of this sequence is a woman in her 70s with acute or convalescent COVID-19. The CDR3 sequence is CASSSGPGDGYTF. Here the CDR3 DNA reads TGCGCCAGCTCATCGGGGCCGGGAGATGGCTACACCTTC. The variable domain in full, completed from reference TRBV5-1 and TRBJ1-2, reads KAGVTQTPRYLIKTRGQQVTLSCSPISGHRSVSWYQQTPGQGLQFLFEYFSETQRNKGNFPGRFSGRQFSNSRSEMNVSTLELGDSALYLCASSSGPGDGYTFGSGTRLTVV.